The 15 T cell receptor beta chains presented below share a single source sample, sequenced in a study of shared clonotypes between healthy human individuals. Data came from immunoSEQ multiplex PCR; TCRdb stores just in-frame clones and leaves some out. The sample contains 650,000 to 800,000 clones, about two thirds of which appear only once. Sample: memory CD4+ T cells sorted from blood. As to subset: CD45RA-negative fraction. The receptor set was obtained from a woman under 40 in good health.

This sequence joins TRBV5-1 and TRBJ2-7; TRBD2 matches at 10 bases. The CDR3 sequence is 15 residues long. Germline loops: CDR1 SGHRS, CDR2 YFSETQ. V dropped 5 bases and J dropped 6; count of bases not matched to a gene: 11. The CDR3 coding sequence is TGCGCCAGCAGGCCTACTAGCGGGAACCAGGTCGAGCAGTACTTC. Encoded protein: CASRPTSGNQVEQYF.

The chain has TRBV7-2 and TRBJ1-1, with D possibly matching TRBD1 (5 bases). V was shortened by 5 bases and J by 4 bases, with 11 bases between the two germline ends. This CDR3 contains 13 residues. The germline CDR1 and CDR2 sequences are SGHTA and FQGNSA. As DNA, the CDR3 is TGTGCCAGCAGCCCTCAGGGATTCACTGAAGCTTTCTTT. Encoded protein: CASSPQGFTEAFF.

The rearrangement links TRBV19 to TRBJ1-5; no clear D. The V end lost 1 base, the J end lost 5 bases, and 9 bases lay between the germline ends. The germline V gene encodes CDR1 LNHDA and CDR2 SQIVND (reference sequence). The CDR3 is 14 amino acids. The CDR3 sequence is CASSIAGGDQPQHF. CDR3 DNA sequence: TGTGCCAGTAGTATAGCGGGCGGAGATCAGCCCCAGCATTTT.

J is TRBJ2-1 and V is TRBV14; 8 bases match TRBD2. The CDR3 has 15 amino acids. The V segment lost 2 bases and the J segment 5 bases; nucleotides outside the gene matches: 5. CDR1 SGHDN and CDR2 FVKESK come from the germline V gene. CDR3 in amino acids: CASSQLTSVDNEQFF. In DNA form, the CDR3 reads TGTGCCAGCAGCCAACTGACTAGCGTAGACAATGAGCAGTTCTTC.

The chain employs TRBV5-1 and TRBJ2-6; D is perhaps TRBD1 (6 bases). V lost 1 base and J 0 bases, leaving 8 bases between the germline ends. Germline V gives CDR1 SGHRS, CDR2 YFSETQ. The CDR3 covers 16 residues. CDR3 in DNA: TGCGCCAGCAGCTTGTGGGACAACTCTGGGGCCAACGTCCTGACTTTC. Translated, it gives CASSLWDNSGANVLTF.

V gene TRBV2 combines with J gene TRBJ2-3; tentatively, D is TRBD2 (5 bases). Per the germline V gene, CDR1 is SNHLY and CDR2 is FYNNEI. The V end lost 6 bases, the J end lost 6 bases, and 16 bases lay between the germline ends. The CDR3 length is 14 residues. CDR3 bases: TGTGCCAGCAGGAGGACTTCCTTAGTGGATACGCAGTATTTT. Amino acids: CASRRTSLVDTQYF.

The chain uses TRBV30 and TRBJ2-1; 13 bases are shared with TRBD2. Germline V gene data show CDR1 as GTSNPN and CDR2 as SVGIG (reference sequence). This CDR3 has 16 amino acids. The V and J ends lost 4 bases and 6 bases, in that order; junction bases with no gene match: 9. This chain's CDR3 is CAWTRGLAGVTNEQFF. DNA of the CDR3: TGTGCCTGGACACGCGGACTAGCGGGAGTTACCAATGAGCAGTTCTTC. Full variable domain (rest looked up from reference TRBV30 and TRBJ2-1): SQTIHQWPATLVQPVGSPLSLECTVEGTSNPNLYWYRQAAGRGLQLLFYSVGIGQISSEVPQNLSASRPQDRQFILSSKKLLLSDSGFYLCAWTRGLAGVTNEQFFGPGTRLTVL.

This clone was seen a few times. The chain recombines TRBV6-1 with TRBJ2-1; TRBD2 aligns across 9 bases. This CDR3 has 16 amino acids. The germline gives CDR1 MNHNS, CDR2 SASEGT. V lost 2 bases and J lost 7; bases outside the gene matches: 9. This chain's CDR3 is CASSENSAAGGNEQFF. CDR3 coding DNA: TGTGCCAGCAGTGAAAATAGTGCGGCGGGGGGGAATGAGCAGTTCTTC.

This rearrangement joins TRBV14 to TRBJ2-7, with D perhaps matching TRBD1 or TRBD2 (5 bases each). Trimming left V 0 bases short and J 5 bases short, with 23 bases between. The CDR3 sequence is 18 residues long. Germline V lookup: CDR1 SGHDN, CDR2 FVKESK. The CDR3 nucleotides are TGTGCCAGCAGCCAAGATGGCCTCGGACCGCCGATGGGGGACGAGCAGTACTTC. It translates to CASSQDGLGPPMGDEQYF.

In its sample, this clone was seen many times. The chain has TRBV11-2 and TRBJ2-3, with TRBD2 matching 8 bases. Losses at the gene ends were 7 bases for V and 0 bases for J; bases not matched to a gene: 6. Germline assignment: CDR1 SGHAT and CDR2 FQNNGV. This CDR3 region has 15 residues. CDR3 sequence: CASTFSGTSTDTQYF. For the CDR3, the DNA is TGTGCCAGCACCTTTAGCGGGACTAGCACAGATACGCAGTATTTT. The whole variable domain, filled in from reference TRBV11-2 and TRBJ2-3, reads EAGVAQSPRYKIIEKRQSVAFWCNPISGHATLYWYQQILGQGPKLLIQFQNNGVVDDSQLPKDRFSAERLKGVDSTLKIQPAKLEDSAVYLCASTFSGTSTDTQYFGPGTRLTVL.

The chain recombines TRBV11-2 with TRBJ1-2; D gene uncertain. This CDR3 comprises 13 residues. V lost 6 bases and J lost 2, with 10 bases in between. Per germline, CDR1 SGHAT and CDR2 FQNNGV. CDR3 amino acids: CASSREGNYGYTF. Here the CDR3 DNA reads TGTGCCAGCAGTAGGGAAGGGAACTATGGCTACACCTTC.

The rearrangement links TRBV27 to TRBJ2-3, with D perhaps assigned TRBD1 or TRBD2 (6 bases each). The CDR3 sequence is 16 residues long. Germline V lookup: CDR1 MNHEY, CDR2 SMNVEV (reference sequence). V dropped 3 bases and J dropped 2 bases, with 15 bases sitting between them. DNA for the CDR3: TGTGCCAGCAGTTTTTCGGGGGCGCTTGACACAGATACGCAGTATTTT. The encoded protein is CASSFSGALDTDTQYF.

The table lists this clone with many counts. Other DNA sequences in the sample encode the same CDR3. The chain links TRBV5-1 to TRBJ1-4, with D possibly matching TRBD1 (5 bases). Germline values: CDR1 SGHRS, CDR2 YFSETQ. This CDR3 is 15 amino acids long. Trimming took off 0 bases at V and 4 bases at J, with 10 bases between the two ends. CDR3 in DNA: TGCGCCAGCAGCTTGGGTGACAGAGATAATGAAAAACTGTTTTTT. The encoded protein is CASSLGDRDNEKLFF.

The J gene is TRBJ2-7, the V gene TRBV7-2; 12 positions agree with TRBD1. V shed 6 bases and J 6 bases; nucleotides not matched to a gene: 6. This CDR3 spans 14 amino acids. Germline V gives CDR1 SGHTA, CDR2 FQGNSA. In DNA, the CDR3 is TGTGCCAGCAGGCCGGGACAGGGGGCACTCGAGCAGTACTTC. Translated, it gives CASRPGQGALEQYF.

V usage is TRBV15 and J usage is TRBJ1-1; D uncertain. Trimming cost V 1 base and J 4 bases, with 10 bases left between them. CDR1 is LNHNV and CDR2 is YYDKDF in the germline V gene (reference sequence). CDR3 size: 14 residues. CDR3 bases: TGTGCCACCAGCAGAGGGGCCGGATCCACTGAAGCTTTCTTT. Its translation: CATSRGAGSTEAFF.